Listed below are T cell receptor beta chains from one sample, sequenced in a study of blood T cell repertoires in COVID-19. Here immunoSEQ multiplex PCR was the method, and the copy in TCRdb shows in-frame clones only, minus some. Altogether over 200,000 clones are present, 85% to 90% being singletons, with the ten largest covering 2.5% to 3.5%. The sequenced sample was PBMCs or T cells enriched from blood (not recorded which). The origin of the receptors is a woman aged 50 to 65 in a cohort exposed to, infected with or recovered from COVID-19 (not recorded which). CDR3s include the opening cysteine and the closing phenylalanine or tryptophan. A D gene is named only where the DNA matches it firmly. Clone size, where shown, is once, few, many, or a class for clones that have expanded.

D | size | J | V | CDR3 | DNA
- | few | TRBJ1-5 | TRBV18 | CASSRGSDQPQHF | TGTGCCAGCTCGCGGGGGTCTGATCAGCCCCAGCATTTT
TRBD2 | - | TRBJ2-7 | TRBV4-2 | CASSPRLGLAAYEQYF | TGTGCCAGCAGCCCCCGGTTGGGACTAGCGGCCTACGAGCAGTACTTC
- | few | TRBJ1-2 | TRBV5-4 | CASSLDSHYENYGYTF | TGTGCCAGCAGCCTTGACAGCCACTACGAGAACTATGGCTACACCTTC
- | - | TRBJ2-1 | TRBV27 | CASSLLLQGYNEQFF | TGTGCCAGCAGTTTATTGTTGCAGGGCTACAATGAGCAGTTCTTC
- | - | TRBJ1-2 | TRBV29-1 | CSAREGNYGYTF | TGCAGCGCAAGGGAGGGGAACTATGGCTACACCTTC
- | few | TRBJ2-3 | TRBV15 | CATSREASGTDTQYF | TGTGCCACCAGCAGAGAGGCGTCAGGGACAGATACGCAGTATTTT
- | - | TRBJ1-5 | TRBV5-1 | CASSLGEVGQPQHF | TGCGCCAGCAGCTTGGGTGAGGTAGGCCAGCCCCAGCATTTT
- | once | TRBJ1-4 | TRBV7-9 | CASSLRQTQGKINEKLFF | TGTGCCAGCAGCTTACGCCAGACACAGGGAAAGATTAATGAAAAACTGTTTTTT
- | - | TRBJ2-1 | TRBV25-1 | CASSLAGGNEQFF | TGTGCCAGCAGTTTGGCAGGGGGGAATGAGCAGTTCTTC
- | - | TRBJ1-1 | TRBV30 | CAWSVLGGYRVTEAFF | TGTGCCTGGAGTGTTCTGGGAGGGTACAGAGTCACTGAAGCTTTCTTT
- | - | TRBJ1-3 | TRBV7-9 | CASSRLSGNTIYF | TGTGCCAGCAGCCGACTCTCTGGAAACACCATATATTTT
TRBD1 | - | TRBJ1-1 | TRBV20-1 | CSASSDRGAAFF | TGCAGTGCTAGTAGTGACAGGGGCGCCGCTTTCTTT
- | - | TRBJ1-2 | TRBV18 | CASSPQGLYGYTF | TGTGCCAGCTCACCACAGGGACTATATGGCTACACCTTC
TRBD2 | - | TRBJ2-5 | TRBV18 | CASSPRRGGQETQYF | TGTGCCAGCTCACCACGGCGGGGGGGCCAAGAGACCCAGTACTTC
- | - | TRBJ2-2 | TRBV19 | CASTRGGGASGELFF | TGTGCCAGTACCAGAGGGGGGGGCGCCTCCGGGGAGCTGTTTTTT
TRBD1 | - | TRBJ1-2 | TRBV6-2/TRBV6-3 | CASSYRDRSYGYTF | TGTGCCAGCAGTTACCGGGACAGAAGCTATGGCTACACCTTC
- | once | TRBJ1-3 | TRBV5-1 | CASRSQPLQRSSGNTIYF | TGCGCCAGCAGATCCCAGCCACTTCAGAGGAGCTCTGGAAACACCATATATTTT
- | - | TRBJ2-3 | TRBV4-1 | CASSQEPGATSTQYF | TGCGCCAGCAGCCAAGAACCGGGAGCTACCAGTACGCAGTATTTT
- | - | TRBJ1-4 | TRBV20-1 | CSALDEKLFF | TGCAGTGCTTTAGATGAAAAACTGTTTTTT
TRBD1 | - | TRBJ1-6 | TRBV19 | CASSPKAGGSPLHF | TGTGCCAGTAGCCCCAAGGCAGGGGGCTCACCCCTCCACTTT
- | - | TRBJ2-1 | TRBV19 | CASSITLLALDEQFF | TGTGCCAGTAGTATAACCCTTCTAGCGTTGGATGAGCAGTTCTTC
- | - | TRBJ2-7 | TRBV10-3 | CAISARDNSYEQYF | TGTGCCATCAGCGCTCGGGACAACTCCTACGAGCAGTACTTC
TRBD1 | - | TRBJ2-7 | TRBV28 | CASSSPSGTEFISEQYF | TGTGCCAGCAGTTCTCCCTCCGGGACAGAGTTCATCTCCGAGCAGTACTTC
TRBD1 | once | TRBJ1-2 | TRBV9 | CASSPRTGRDGYTF | TGTGCCAGCAGCCCCCGGACAGGGAGGGATGGCTACACCTTC
TRBD2 | - | TRBJ2-3 | TRBV24-1 | CATSDPRTSGDTQYF | TGTGCCACCAGTGATCCGAGGACTAGCGGGGATACGCAGTATTTT
TRBD1 | - | TRBJ2-7 | TRBV10-3 | CAISESGTTGTGIRQYF | TGTGCCATCAGTGAGTCAGGGACTACTGGGACAGGGATTCGGCAGTACTTC
TRBD1 | - | TRBJ2-7 | TRBV28 | CASSPRAWDRTTYEQYF | TGTGCCAGCAGTCCTCGGGCATGGGACAGGACTACCTACGAGCAGTACTTC
TRBD2 | - | TRBJ2-3 | TRBV4-2 | CASSQPSGGLDTQYF | TGTGCCAGCAGCCAACCTAGCGGGGGCCTGGATACGCAGTATTTT
- | - | TRBJ2-2 | TRBV6-5 | CASSYLTGELFF | TGTGCCAGCAGTTATCTTACCGGGGAGCTGTTTTTT
- | - | TRBJ2-2 | TRBV7-3 | CASSSTPSLVTGELFF | TGTGCCAGCAGCTCCACCCCCAGTCTAGTTACCGGGGAGCTGTTTTTT
- | - | TRBJ1-4 | TRBV4-1 | CASSQDWGEGEKLFF | TGCGCCAGCAGCCAAGATTGGGGGGAAGGTGAAAAACTGTTTTTT
- | - | TRBJ2-3 | TRBV11-2 | CASSLVPGTDTQYF | TGTGCCAGCAGCTTAGTCCCGGGGACAGATACGCAGTATTTT
- | once | TRBJ1-4 | TRBV5-4 | CASSLAAGEKLFF | TGTGCCAGCAGCTTGGCCGCAGGGGAAAAACTGTTTTTT
- | - | TRBJ1-1 | TRBV12-3/TRBV12-4 | CASSLRGGSGAFF | TGTGCCAGCAGTTTACGGGGAGGGAGCGGAGCTTTCTTT
TRBD2 | - | TRBJ2-7 | TRBV5-4 | CASSWGLAGGRTYEQYF | TGTGCCAGCAGCTGGGGACTAGCGGGGGGACGAACCTACGAGCAGTACTTC
- | - | TRBJ1-6 | TRBV19 | CASSFGGSEGNSPLHF | TGTGCCAGTAGCTTTGGCGGGTCGGAAGGAAATTCACCCCTCCACTTT
- | few | TRBJ2-5 | TRBV7-8 | CASSTRQEAAQYF | TGTGCCAGCAGCACACGACAGGAAGCGGCCCAGTACTTC
- | few | TRBJ1-2 | TRBV4-2 | CASSPEGLYGYTF | TGTGCCAGCAGCCCCGAGGGTCTCTATGGCTACACCTTC
TRBD2 | - | TRBJ2-1 | TRBV7-3 | CASSLIPAGDNEQFF | TGTGCCAGCAGCTTAATTCCAGCGGGGGACAATGAGCAGTTCTTC
- | - | TRBJ2-7 | TRBV25-1 | CASSAILGAEQYF | TGTGCCAGCAGTGCCATTCTGGGGGCCGAGCAGTACTTC
- | - | TRBJ1-2 | TRBV19 | CASSRDIYGYTF | TGTGCCAGTAGCCGAGACATCTATGGCTACACCTTC
- | - | TRBJ1-5 | TRBV18 | CASSPGRGNQPQHF | TGTGCCAGCTCACCGGGGCGCGGCAATCAGCCCCAGCATTTT
- | - | TRBJ1-2 | TRBV29-1 | CSVRTDNYGYTF | TGCAGCGTGAGGACAGATAACTATGGCTACACCTTC
- | - | TRBJ2-2 | TRBV15 | CATMRGKDGELFF | TGTGCCACCATGAGGGGGAAGGACGGGGAGCTGTTTTTT
- | - | TRBJ2-5 | TRBV5-6 | CASSRQGGEETQYF | TGTGCCAGCAGCCGCCAGGGCGGGGAGGAGACCCAGTACTTC
TRBD1 | - | TRBJ1-2 | TRBV3-1/TRBV3-2 | CASSWAGGSYGYTF | TGTGCCAGCAGCTGGGCAGGGGGAAGTTATGGCTACACCTTC
- | - | TRBJ2-7 | TRBV11-2 | CASSLARGRFEQYF | TGTGCCAGCAGCTTAGCCAGGGGACGATTCGAGCAGTACTTC
- | - | TRBJ1-2 | TRBV9 | CASSVEGQGRSGYTF | TGTGCCAGCAGCGTAGAGGGGCAGGGGAGATCTGGCTACACCTTC
- | - | TRBJ1-4 | TRBV9 | CASSRGRSTNEKLFF | TGTGCCAGCAGCCGAGGGCGTTCAACTAATGAAAAACTGTTTTTT
- | - | TRBJ1-5 | TRBV7-9 | CASSLYDQPQHF | TGTGCCAGCAGCTTATATGATCAGCCCCAGCATTTT
TRBD1 | - | TRBJ2-7 | TRBV6-5 | CASSYIQGAGYEQYF | TGTGCCAGCAGTTACATTCAGGGGGCTGGGTACGAGCAGTACTTC
- | - | TRBJ2-7 | TRBV6-5 | CASSYYDSTYEQYF | TGTGCCAGCAGCTATTACGACAGTACCTACGAGCAGTACTTC
- | - | TRBJ1-1 | TRBV5-1 | CASSLSTGPGVTEAFF | TGCGCCAGCAGCCTAAGTACCGGACCAGGGGTCACTGAAGCTTTCTTT
TRBD2 | - | TRBJ2-2 | TRBV5-8 | CASSLGLAPGNPGELFF | TGTGCCAGCAGCTTAGGACTAGCCCCGGGAAATCCCGGGGAGCTGTTTTTT